Detailed here is one T cell receptor beta chain. This specimen comes from a study of shared T cell receptors in the human thymus. This CDR3 has 14 residues. The germline CDR1 and CDR2 sequences are KGHSH and LQKENI. V lost 1 base and J 6 bases, leaving 10 bases between the germline ends. Sequencing used immunoSEQ multiplex PCR; TCRdb keeps in-frame clones, though not all of them. The sample includes more than 550,000 clones, about 90% seen only once; the top ten take 0.009% to 0.0095%. These data are also associated with another study on human thymus T cells. That paper notes: Donation came from healthy Finnish infants having corrective surgery for congenital heart defects. Corrective heart surgery yielded the resections from which the thymus tissue came. Biased V and J segment usage appeared in thymus and peripheral blood.

This sequence originates from a boy under two years old with a congenital heart defect. Material: thymocytes. The chain links TRBV18 to TRBJ1-5; TRBD1 is a possible D gene (5 bases). CDR3 coding DNA: TGTGCCAGCTCACCACAGGGGTTTGCTCAGCCCCAGCATTTT. It yields the protein CASSPQGFAQPQHF.